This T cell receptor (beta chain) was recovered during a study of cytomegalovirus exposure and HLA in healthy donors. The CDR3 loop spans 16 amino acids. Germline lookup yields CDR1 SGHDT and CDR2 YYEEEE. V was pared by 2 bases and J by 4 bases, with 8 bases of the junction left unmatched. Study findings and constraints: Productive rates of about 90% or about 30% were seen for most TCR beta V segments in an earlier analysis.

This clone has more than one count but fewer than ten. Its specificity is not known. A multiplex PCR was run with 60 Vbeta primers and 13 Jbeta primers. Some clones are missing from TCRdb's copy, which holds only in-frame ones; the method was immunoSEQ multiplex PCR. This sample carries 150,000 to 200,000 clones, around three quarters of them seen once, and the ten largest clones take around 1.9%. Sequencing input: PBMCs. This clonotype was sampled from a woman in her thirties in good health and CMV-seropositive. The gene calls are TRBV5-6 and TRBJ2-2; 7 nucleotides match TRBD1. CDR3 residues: CASSLPTGFGTGELFF. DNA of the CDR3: TGTGCCAGCAGCTTACCGACAGGGTTCGGCACCGGGGAGCTGTTTTTT.